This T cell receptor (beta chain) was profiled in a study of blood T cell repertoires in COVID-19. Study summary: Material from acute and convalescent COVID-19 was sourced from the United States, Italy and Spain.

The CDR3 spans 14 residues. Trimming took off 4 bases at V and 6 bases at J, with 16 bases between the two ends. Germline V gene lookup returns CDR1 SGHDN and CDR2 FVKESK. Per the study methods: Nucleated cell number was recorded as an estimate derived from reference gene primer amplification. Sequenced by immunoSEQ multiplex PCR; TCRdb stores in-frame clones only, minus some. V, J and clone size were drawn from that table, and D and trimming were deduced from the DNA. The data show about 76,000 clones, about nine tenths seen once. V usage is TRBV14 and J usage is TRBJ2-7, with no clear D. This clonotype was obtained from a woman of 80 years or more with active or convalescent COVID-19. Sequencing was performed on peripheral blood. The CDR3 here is CASSPHSWYGEQYF. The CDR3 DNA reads TGTGCCAGCAGCCCCCACAGCTGGTATGGCGAGCAGTACTTC.